The 25 T cell receptor beta chains in this list originate from one sample, sequenced in a study of cytomegalovirus exposure and HLA in healthy donors. 60 Vbeta and 13 Jbeta primers were used in PCR. Method: immunoSEQ multiplex PCR; TCRdb's copy keeps in-frame clones and lacks some. The sample lists about 130,000 clones, 80% occurring once. Specimen: PBMCs. Receptor source: a female donor in good health and CMV-seronegative.

This chain uses TRBV5-4 with TRBJ2-3; no clear D. V lost 2 bases, J lost 4 bases, and 14 bases lay in between. From germline, CDR1 is SGHNT and CDR2 YYREEE (reference sequence). There are 15 residues in the CDR3. CDR3 coding DNA: TGTGCCAGCAGCTTCCACACCGATCCACCAGATACGCAGTATTTT. It specifies CASSFHTDPPDTQYF.

The chain carries TRBV28 and TRBJ2-4, with no clear D. Trimming shortened V by 2 bases and J by 0 bases, and 17 bases separated the two germline ends. CDR1 and CDR2 from the germline V gene are MDHEN and SYDVKM. The CDR3 loop spans 18 amino acids. The CDR3 spells CASSLIRGPSSAKNIQYF. CDR3 sequence (DNA): TGTGCCAGCAGTTTAATAAGAGGTCCAAGTTCAGCCAAAAACATTCAGTACTTC.

The chain couples TRBV7-9 to TRBJ2-3; 7 bases line up with TRBD1. Germline CDR1 is SEHNR and CDR2 is FQNEAQ (reference sequence). The V gene end was trimmed by 1 base and the J gene end by 2 bases; junction bases not matched to a gene: 9. CDR3 length: 17 amino acids. CDR3 nucleotide sequence: TGTGCCAGCAGCTTAGGCCTAACAGGGGCCAACACAGATACGCAGTATTTT. Translating gives CASSLGLTGANTDTQYF.

V is TRBV21-1 and J is TRBJ2-1; the D call of TRBD2 is as the table states it, not checked on the DNA. TRBV21-1 is a pseudogene locus. The CDR3 is made up of 19 amino acids. The DNA for the CDR3 is TGTGCCAGCAGCAAAGGGTCTAGCGGGGGGCCACTCGGGTACAATGAGCAGTTCTTC. It translates to CASSKGSSGGPLGYNEQFF.

V and J are TRBV7-8 and TRBJ2-3; 13 nucleotides align to TRBD2. This CDR3 region has 18 residues. CDR1 and CDR2 from the germline V gene are SGHVS and FQNEAQ. With 5 bases clipped from V and 5 bases from J, the junction kept 13 bases outside the gene matches. CDR3 DNA: TGTGCCAGCAGCCCGCGCCTAACTAGCGGGAGGGCCGGAGATACGCAGTATTTT. Translation: CASSPRLTSGRAGDTQYF.

On this clone: The junction departs from the called germline gene at one end, perhaps through a read error. CDR3 loop: CSSSLATDRVGEQYF. Written as DNA, the CDR3 is TGTTCCAGCAGCTTAGCGACGGACAGGGTGGGCGAGCAGTACTTC. V gene TRBV7-9 combines with J gene TRBJ2-7; 8 bases match TRBD1. CDR1 and CDR2 (germline): SEHNR, FQNEAQ (reference sequence). The CDR3 is made up of 15 amino acids.

The chain uses TRBV10-1 and TRBJ1-3; 12 bases agree with TRBD1. From germline, CDR1 is WNHNN and CDR2 SYGVQD (reference sequence). V lost 4 bases, J lost 4 bases, and 8 bases stayed unmatched. CDR3 length: 17 residues. CDR3: CASSAGTGGSFGNTIYF. Here the CDR3 DNA reads TGCGCCAGCAGTGCCGGGACAGGGGGCTCGTTCGGAAACACCATATATTTT.

The chain joins TRBV27 to TRBJ1-1; D might be TRBD1 (5 bases). The CDR3 has 13 amino acids. Trimming shortened V by 7 bases and J by 0 bases, and 9 bases separated the two germline ends. Looked up from germline, CDR1 is MNHEY and CDR2 is SMNVEV (reference sequence). The CDR3 protein is CASKLGVNTEAFF. CDR3 sequence (DNA): TGTGCCAGCAAGTTAGGGGTGAACACTGAAGCTTTCTTT.

V usage is TRBV5-6 and J usage is TRBJ1-2, with unresolved D. The V gene's germline CDR1 is SGHDT and CDR2 YYEEEE. The CDR3 sequence is 13 residues long. V was clipped by 0 bases and J by 5 bases, with 8 bases between them. The CDR3 DNA reads TGTGCCAGCAGCTTGGGGGCATCGTATGGCTACACCTTC. It yields the protein CASSLGASYGYTF.

This clone appeared a single time. J is TRBJ1-2 and V is TRBV6-1, with D perhaps TRBD1 (5 bases). CDR3 length equals 16 residues. Trimming took off 2 bases at V and 13 bases at J, with 26 bases between the two ends. CDR1 is MNHNS and CDR2 is SASEGT in the germline V gene. The CDR3 loop is CASSETGVTRKVAVTF. CDR3 sequence (DNA): TGTGCCAGCAGTGAAACGGGGGTTACACGGAAGGTTGCGGTCACCTTC.

This clone has a handful of counts. This chain joins TRBV6-5 and TRBJ1-2; 11 positions match TRBD1. Germline assignment: CDR1 MNHEY and CDR2 SVGAGI. V trimming: 0 bases; J trimming: 8 bases; junction bases outside the gene matches: 8. CDR3 length: 16 amino acids. The CDR3 region has the DNA TGTGCCAGCAGTTACTCTTTTGGGACAGGGGGTTGGGGCTACACCTTC. It encodes CASSYSFGTGGWGYTF.

The J gene is TRBJ1-6, the V gene TRBV30; 8 positions agree with TRBD1. CDR1 and CDR2 (germline): GTSNPN, SVGIG (reference sequence). V shed 6 bases, J shed 0 bases, and the junction held 10 bases outside the gene matches. The CDR3 totals 17 residues. CDR3 region: CACHRQGTRSYNSPLHF. CDR3 DNA sequence: TGTGCCTGCCATAGACAGGGGACCCGCTCCTATAATTCACCCCTCCACTTT.

This clone was counted between two and nine times. The CDR3 reads CAWGRGDNYEQYF. As DNA, the CDR3 is TGTGCCTGGGGCCGTGGGGACAACTACGAGCAGTACTTC. This chain connects TRBV30 to TRBJ2-7, with a tentative D call TRBD1 (6 bases). CDR1 and CDR2 (germline): GTSNPN, SVGIG (reference sequence). V lost 5 bases, J lost 3 bases, and 14 bases lay in between. This CDR3 is built from 13 residues.

Turning to this clone: At one end, the junction sequence differs from germline, possibly due to a read error. The rearrangement uses TRBV7-9 and TRBJ2-1, with D maybe TRBD1 (5 bases). The germline V gene encodes CDR1 SEHNR and CDR2 FQNEAQ (reference sequence). This CDR3 is built from 16 residues. The CDR3 spells CSSSPMWGISYNEQFF. CDR3 sequence (DNA): TGTTCCAGCAGCCCGATGTGGGGCATCTCCTACAATGAGCAGTTCTTC.

The V and J genes are TRBV5-1 and TRBJ2-7, with 7 bases aligning to TRBD1. Germline V CDR1 and CDR2: SGHRS, YFSETQ. The CDR3 spans 14 residues. V lost 0 bases and J lost 6; bases outside the gene matches: 6. CDR3 protein: CASSLDTGASEQYF. DNA for the CDR3: TGCGCCAGCAGCTTGGACACAGGGGCTAGCGAGCAGTACTTC.

The V call is TRBV28, the J call TRBJ1-1; TRBD1 matches 7 bases. With V trimmed by 0 bases and J by 7 bases, 2 bases remained unmatched. Germline V CDR1 and CDR2: MDHEN, SYDVKM. The CDR3 runs to 13 residues. CDR3 nucleotides: TGTGCCAGCAGTTTATGGGGGACAGTTGAAGCTTTCTTT. Translated: CASSLWGTVEAFF. Looking up the rest from reference TRBV28 and TRBJ1-1 gives the full variable domain: DVKVTQSSRYLVKRTGEKVFLECVQDMDHENMFWYRQDPGLGLRLIYFSYDVKMKEKGDIPEGYSVSREKKERFSLILESASTNQTSMYLCASSLWGTVEAFFGQGTRLTVV.

The chain has TRBV19 and TRBJ2-4, with 15 bases fitting TRBD2. There are 17 residues in the CDR3. Germline CDR1 is LNHDA and CDR2 is SQIVND (reference sequence). Trimming at V came to 5 bases and at J to 2 bases, leaving 4 bases not matched to a gene. CDR3 DNA: TGTGCCAGTAGTGAAGGACTAGCGGGGGGGCCCAAAAACATTCAGTACTTC. Its protein is CASSEGLAGGPKNIQYF.

The J gene is TRBJ1-2, the V gene TRBV20-1; D is ambiguous. Germline V CDR1 and CDR2: DFQATT, SNEGSKA (reference sequence). This CDR3 is built from 11 residues. CDR3 amino acids: CRPTGSNGYTF. The CDR3 DNA follows: TGCAGACCTACCGGGTCTAATGGCTACACCTTC.

CDR3 in amino acids: CASSEWTGDGYTF. DNA of the CDR3: TGTGCCAGCAGTGAATGGACAGGGGATGGCTACACCTTC. This rearrangement joins TRBV2 to TRBJ1-2, with 9 bases lining up with TRBD1. Germline lookup yields CDR1 SNHLY and CDR2 FYNNEI. CDR3 size: 13 residues. The V and J ends lost 2 bases and 6 bases, in that order; junction bases with no gene match: 1.

The chain combines TRBV11-2 with TRBJ2-2; a possible D gene is TRBD2 (5 bases). This CDR3 contains 14 residues. V lost 5 bases to trimming and J lost 3 bases, with 10 bases between them. Germline CDR1 and CDR2: SGHAT and FQNNGV. The CDR3 protein is CASSPLGDTGELFF. The DNA for the CDR3 is TGTGCCAGCAGCCCCCTCGGGGACACCGGGGAGCTGTTTTTT. The variable domain in full, with the rest retrieved from reference TRBV11-2 and TRBJ2-2, is EAGVAQSPRYKIIEKRQSVAFWCNPISGHATLYWYQQILGQGPKLLIQFQNNGVVDDSQLPKDRFSAERLKGVDSTLKIQPAKLEDSAVYLCASSPLGDTGELFFGEGSRLTVL.

This chain uses TRBV5-1 with TRBJ2-2; 10 nucleotides align to TRBD2. V gave up 4 bases and J gave up 4 bases; unmatched junction bases: 7. The CDR3 totals 16 residues. CDR1 is SGHRS and CDR2 is YFSETQ in the germline V gene. The CDR3 sequence: CASSALAGKVTGELFF. CDR3 DNA: TGCGCCAGCAGCGCACTAGCGGGGAAAGTCACCGGGGAGCTGTTTTTT.

This clone showed up just once. The chain couples TRBV6-1 to TRBJ1-6; D remains ambiguous. Trimming removed 1 base from V and 10 bases from J, with 11 bases in between. This CDR3 is built from 14 residues. Germline CDR1 is MNHNS and CDR2 is SASEGT. In DNA, the CDR3 is TGTGCCAGCAGTGAAGTGGCAAAATGGTCACCCCTCCACTTT. This sequence encodes CASSEVAKWSPLHF.

The chain carries TRBV6-5 and TRBJ2-7; 7 bases are a match to TRBD2. V shed 6 bases and J 2 bases; nucleotides not matched to a gene: 4. The CDR3 length is 13 residues. CDR1 is MNHEY, CDR2 SVGAGI, per germline. The CDR3 is CASRPSGTYEQYF. The CDR3 DNA sequence: TGTGCCAGCAGACCGAGCGGGACCTACGAGCAGTACTTC.

This clone was found once. The chain uses TRBV7-8 and TRBJ2-3, with 7 positions matching TRBD2. Germline V gene sequence: CDR1 SGHVS, CDR2 FQNEAQ. V gave up 4 bases and J gave up 5 bases; unmatched junction bases: 12. The CDR3 is 16 residues long. For the CDR3, the DNA is TGTGCCAGCAGCTCCGTTCGCGGGAGAGGGAGAGATACGCAGTATTTT. Translation: CASSSVRGRGRDTQYF.

CDR3 region: CASSFARTSGDSWYEQFF. CDR3 in DNA: TGTGCCAGCAGCTTTGCCAGGACTAGCGGGGATAGCTGGTATGAGCAGTTCTTC. The chain carries TRBV11-2 and TRBJ2-1; TRBD2 agrees at 12 bases. CDR1 is SGHAT, CDR2 FQNNGV, per germline. Germline trimming cut 3 bases from V and 8 bases from J; bases unmatched to any gene: 14. CDR3 length: 18 amino acids.